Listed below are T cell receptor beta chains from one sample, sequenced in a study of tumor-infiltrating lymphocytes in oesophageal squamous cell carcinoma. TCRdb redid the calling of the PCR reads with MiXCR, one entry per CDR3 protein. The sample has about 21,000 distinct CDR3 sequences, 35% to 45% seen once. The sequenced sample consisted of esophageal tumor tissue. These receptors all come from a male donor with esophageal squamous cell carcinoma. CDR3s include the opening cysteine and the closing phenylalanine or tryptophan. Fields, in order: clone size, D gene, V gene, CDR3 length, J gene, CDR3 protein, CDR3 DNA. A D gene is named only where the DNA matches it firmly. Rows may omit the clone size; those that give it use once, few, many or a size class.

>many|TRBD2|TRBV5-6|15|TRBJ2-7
CASSFGRLAGYEQYF
TGTGCCAGCAGCTTCGGAAGACTAGCGGGGTACGAGCAGTACTTC
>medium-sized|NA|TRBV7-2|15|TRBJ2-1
CASSHVGSLAYEQFF
TGTGCCAGCAGCCACGTGGGGAGTCTAGCGTATGAGCAGTTCTTC
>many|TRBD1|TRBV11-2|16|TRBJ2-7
CASSLEDRGTLGEQYF
TGTGCCAGCAGCTTAGAGGACAGGGGAACCCTGGGGGAGCAGTACTTC
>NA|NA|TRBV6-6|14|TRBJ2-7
CASSYRLNSYEQYF
TGTGCCAGCAGTTACCGACTGAACTCCTACGAGCAGTACTTC
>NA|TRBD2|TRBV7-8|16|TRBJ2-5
CASSWRVAGGGETQYF
TGTGCCAGCAGCTGGCGAGTGGCGGGAGGCGGTGAGACCCAGTACTTC
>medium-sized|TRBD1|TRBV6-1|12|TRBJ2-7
CASRVTGLEQYF
TGTGCCAGCAGAGTGACAGGGCTCGAGCAGTACTTC
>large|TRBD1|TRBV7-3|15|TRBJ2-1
CASSSGTGIENEQFF
TGTGCCAGCAGCTCAGGGACAGGGATTGAGAATGAGCAGTTCTTC
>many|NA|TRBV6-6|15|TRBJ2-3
CASSYSAASTDTQYF
TGTGCCAGCAGTTACTCAGCCGCTTCCACAGATACGCAGTATTTT
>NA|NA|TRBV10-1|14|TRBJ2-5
CASSRDTDQETQYF
TGCGCCAGCAGTCGGGACACCGACCAAGAGACCCAGTACTTC
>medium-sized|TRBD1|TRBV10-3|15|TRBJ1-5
CAISEQGAGNQPQHF
TGTGCCATCAGTGAACAGGGGGCTGGAAATCAGCCCCAGCATTTT
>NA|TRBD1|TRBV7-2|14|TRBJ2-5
CASSRDRIQETQYF
TGTGCCAGCAGCCGGGACAGAATCCAAGAGACCCAGTACTTC
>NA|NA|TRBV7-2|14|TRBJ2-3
CASSQNGRTDTQYF
TGTGCCAGCAGCCAAAACGGGAGAACAGATACGCAGTATTTT
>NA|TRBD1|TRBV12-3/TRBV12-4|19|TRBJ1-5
CASSLLTGIYYYSNQPQHF
TGTGCCAGCAGTTTGTTGACAGGGATATATTATTATAGCAATCAGCCCCAGCATTTT